The rows below give T cell receptor beta chains drawn from one sample of a study of OX40 agonist ivuxolimab in advanced cancers. This table comes from immunoSEQ multiplex PCR, and its TCRdb copy is limited to in-frame clones, with some not included. The table records tens of thousands of clones, approximately 91% of them present only once. The specimen comprised CD4+ or CD8+ T cells sorted from blood, sampled in a trial of the OX40 agonist ivuxolimab. All receptors come from an adult with an advanced solid tumor such as melanoma, head and neck, liver or kidney cancer. The CDR3 runs from the conserved cysteine through the conserved F or W. The order of the fields is D gene, J gene, V gene, clone size, CDR3 DNA, CDR3 protein. A D gene is named only where the DNA matches it firmly. Only some rows state a clone size, as once, few, many or a class for expanded clones.

d_gene: -
j_gene: TRBJ2-1
v_gene: TRBV9
abundance: -
CDR3nt: TGTGCCAGCAGCGTAGCTGAGACCCTCTACAATGAGCAGTTCTTC
CDR3aa: CASSVAETLYNEQFF

d_gene: -
j_gene: TRBJ2-3
v_gene: TRBV19
abundance: -
CDR3nt: TGTGCCAGTAGTATCCCAGGGAAGGGGGATACGCAGTATTTT
CDR3aa: CASSIPGKGDTQYF

d_gene: -
j_gene: TRBJ1-1
v_gene: TRBV5-7
abundance: -
CDR3nt: TGTGCCAGCAGCTTCGGGACACAAACGAGCGCTGAAGCTTTCTTT
CDR3aa: CASSFGTQTSAEAFF

d_gene: -
j_gene: TRBJ2-3
v_gene: TRBV29-1
abundance: -
CDR3nt: TGCAGCGTTGATGAGGGGGGCACAGATACGCAGTATTTT
CDR3aa: CSVDEGGTDTQYF

d_gene: -
j_gene: TRBJ2-1
v_gene: TRBV2
abundance: -
CDR3nt: TGTGCCAGCAGTCTGCCGGGGAACGAGCAGTTCTTC
CDR3aa: CASSLPGNEQFF

d_gene: -
j_gene: TRBJ1-4
v_gene: TRBV7-3
abundance: -
CDR3nt: TGTGCCAGCAGCTTAACGCCGGGGAATGAACTGTTTTTT
CDR3aa: CASSLTPGNELFF

d_gene: -
j_gene: TRBJ1-1
v_gene: TRBV18
abundance: -
CDR3nt: TGTGCCAGCTCACCCACGGAACAGGACACTGAAGCTTTCTTT
CDR3aa: CASSPTEQDTEAFF

d_gene: TRBD1
j_gene: TRBJ2-3
v_gene: TRBV7-9
abundance: -
CDR3nt: TGTGCCAGCAGCCCCGGGACAGGGATTGTGGATACGCAGTATTTT
CDR3aa: CASSPGTGIVDTQYF

d_gene: TRBD1
j_gene: TRBJ1-2
v_gene: TRBV6-4
abundance: -
CDR3nt: TGTGCCAGCAGCAAAGAGTTCACCGCGACAGGGGCCGGCTACACCTTC
CDR3aa: CASSKEFTATGAGYTF

d_gene: TRBD2
j_gene: TRBJ2-7
v_gene: TRBV5-4
abundance: -
CDR3nt: TGTGCCAGCAGCATGGATGAAGCGGGAGTCCCCTACGAGCAGTACTTC
CDR3aa: CASSMDEAGVPYEQYF

d_gene: -
j_gene: TRBJ2-7
v_gene: TRBV5-1
abundance: -
CDR3nt: TGCGCCAGCAGCTTGGTAGGAGCGAGCTCCTACGAGCAGTACTTC
CDR3aa: CASSLVGASSYEQYF

d_gene: -
j_gene: TRBJ2-3
v_gene: TRBV7-2
abundance: -
CDR3nt: TGTGCCAGCAGCTTAGACCCCAGGTTCCGGTATTTT
CDR3aa: CASSLDPRFRYF

d_gene: -
j_gene: TRBJ2-3
v_gene: TRBV5-5
abundance: -
CDR3nt: TGTGCCAGCAAGCACTTAAGCGGAGGGGGAGATACGCAGTATTTT
CDR3aa: CASKHLSGGGDTQYF

d_gene: TRBD2
j_gene: TRBJ2-1
v_gene: TRBV5-1
abundance: once
CDR3nt: TGCGCCAGCAGCTTGGTGGCTAGCGGGAAAGTCTACAATGAGCAGTTCTTC
CDR3aa: CASSLVASGKVYNEQFF

d_gene: TRBD2
j_gene: TRBJ2-5
v_gene: TRBV9
abundance: -
CDR3nt: TGTGCCAGCAGCGTAGGGACTAGCACACAAGAGACCCAGTACTTC
CDR3aa: CASSVGTSTQETQYF

d_gene: -
j_gene: TRBJ1-5
v_gene: TRBV5-1
abundance: -
CDR3nt: TGCGCCAGCAGCTTGGACGGGAAGGAGAGTCAGCCCCAGCATTTT
CDR3aa: CASSLDGKESQPQHF

d_gene: -
j_gene: TRBJ2-7
v_gene: TRBV11-2
abundance: -
CDR3nt: TGTGCCAGCAGCTTAGATTCGGGGACAAGGAACGAGCAGTACTTC
CDR3aa: CASSLDSGTRNEQYF

d_gene: TRBD1
j_gene: TRBJ2-2
v_gene: TRBV6-1
abundance: -
CDR3nt: TGTGCCAGCAGTTCACAGGGGATGGTCACCGGGGAGCTGTTTTTT
CDR3aa: CASSSQGMVTGELFF

d_gene: -
j_gene: TRBJ2-5
v_gene: TRBV18
abundance: -
CDR3nt: TGTGCCAGCTCACCGGGGCAGGGTTCGCAGACCCAGTACTTC
CDR3aa: CASSPGQGSQTQYF

d_gene: -
j_gene: TRBJ2-7
v_gene: TRBV6-6
abundance: -
CDR3nt: TGTGCCAGCAGCCAGGGTTGGGACTCCTACGAGCAGTACTTC
CDR3aa: CASSQGWDSYEQYF

d_gene: TRBD2
j_gene: TRBJ2-2
v_gene: TRBV4-3
abundance: -
CDR3nt: TGCGCCAGCAGCCAAGGAAGGATCCGATTTTATAGCGGGAGAGGTACCGGGGAGCTGTTTTTT
CDR3aa: CASSQGRIRFYSGRGTGELFF

d_gene: TRBD2
j_gene: TRBJ2-3
v_gene: TRBV19
abundance: -
CDR3nt: TGTGCCAGTAGTATGTGGGGGGGAGGCACAGATACGCAGTATTTT
CDR3aa: CASSMWGGGTDTQYF

d_gene: -
j_gene: TRBJ1-2
v_gene: TRBV9
abundance: -
CDR3nt: TGTGCCAGCAGCCTTCAGACTAACTATGGCTACACCTTC
CDR3aa: CASSLQTNYGYTF

d_gene: -
j_gene: TRBJ1-3
v_gene: TRBV4-2
abundance: few
CDR3nt: TGTGCCAGCAGCCAAGCTACGGCTGGAAACACCATATATTTT
CDR3aa: CASSQATAGNTIYF

d_gene: TRBD1
j_gene: TRBJ2-3
v_gene: TRBV4-3
abundance: -
CDR3nt: TGCGCCAGCAGCCAACGGGGACAGGGGGCCGGAGATACGCAGTATTTT
CDR3aa: CASSQRGQGAGDTQYF

d_gene: TRBD2
j_gene: TRBJ2-7
v_gene: TRBV5-1
abundance: -
CDR3nt: TGCGCCAGCAGCTGGACTAGCGGGAGTCCTAGCTCCTACGAGCAGTACTTC
CDR3aa: CASSWTSGSPSSYEQYF

d_gene: TRBD2
j_gene: TRBJ2-7
v_gene: TRBV29-1
abundance: -
CDR3nt: TGCAGCGTTAGCGGGGATTACGAGCAGTACTTC
CDR3aa: CSVSGDYEQYF

d_gene: -
j_gene: TRBJ2-1
v_gene: TRBV7-6
abundance: -
CDR3nt: TGTGCCAGCAGCTCCTACCCGGGCGAGGCCTACAATGAGCAGTTCTTC
CDR3aa: CASSSYPGEAYNEQFF

d_gene: -
j_gene: TRBJ1-5
v_gene: TRBV25-1
abundance: -
CDR3nt: TGTGCCAGCAGTGGCCCCGGGGCGCTAACTCATCAGCCCCAGCATTTT
CDR3aa: CASSGPGALTHQPQHF

d_gene: -
j_gene: TRBJ1-6
v_gene: TRBV5-1
abundance: -
CDR3nt: TGCGCCAGCAGCTTGGAGACTCTCTATAATTCACCCCTCCACTTT
CDR3aa: CASSLETLYNSPLHF

d_gene: -
j_gene: TRBJ2-3
v_gene: TRBV2
abundance: -
CDR3nt: TGTGCCAGCAGTGACCCGGGAGCCCCCACAGATACGCAGTATTTT
CDR3aa: CASSDPGAPTDTQYF

d_gene: -
j_gene: TRBJ1-5
v_gene: TRBV14
abundance: -
CDR3nt: TGTGCCAGCAGCCAGGGGAATCAGCCCCAGCATTTT
CDR3aa: CASSQGNQPQHF

d_gene: -
j_gene: TRBJ2-5
v_gene: TRBV10-2
abundance: -
CDR3nt: TGCGCCAGCAGTGACCCGGCAGGGCCGGGGGAGACCCAGTACTTC
CDR3aa: CASSDPAGPGETQYF

d_gene: -
j_gene: TRBJ1-1
v_gene: TRBV28
abundance: -
CDR3nt: TGTGCCAGCACTCGACTGGGAGGAAGGACTGAAGCTTTCTTT
CDR3aa: CASTRLGGRTEAFF

d_gene: -
j_gene: TRBJ2-2
v_gene: TRBV11-3
abundance: -
CDR3nt: TGTGCCAGCAGCACGGACACCGGGGAGCTGTTTTTT
CDR3aa: CASSTDTGELFF

d_gene: -
j_gene: TRBJ2-5
v_gene: TRBV4-1
abundance: -
CDR3nt: TGCGCCAGCAGTTGGGGGAGTTCACCAGAAGAGACCCAGTACTTC
CDR3aa: CASSWGSSPEETQYF

d_gene: -
j_gene: TRBJ2-5
v_gene: TRBV18
abundance: -
CDR3nt: TGTGCCAGCTCACCAGGGAGGGAGACCCAGTACTTC
CDR3aa: CASSPGRETQYF

d_gene: -
j_gene: TRBJ1-4
v_gene: TRBV5-1
abundance: -
CDR3nt: TGCGCCAGCAGCGCCGGACCAGATAATGAAAAACTGTTTTTT
CDR3aa: CASSAGPDNEKLFF

d_gene: -
j_gene: TRBJ2-1
v_gene: TRBV7-2
abundance: -
CDR3nt: TGTGCCAGCAGCGTCCTAACAGGGGGGGGAGGTAAGGAGCAGTTCTTC
CDR3aa: CASSVLTGGGGKEQFF

d_gene: -
j_gene: TRBJ1-1
v_gene: TRBV11-1
abundance: -
CDR3nt: TGTGCCAGCAGCGTTTCCTTGAGCACTGAAGCTTTCTTT
CDR3aa: CASSVSLSTEAFF

d_gene: -
j_gene: TRBJ1-2
v_gene: TRBV27
abundance: -
CDR3nt: TGTGCCAGCAGTTTTACGAGGAACTATGGCTACACCTTC
CDR3aa: CASSFTRNYGYTF

d_gene: TRBD2
j_gene: TRBJ2-2
v_gene: TRBV4-1
abundance: -
CDR3nt: TGCGCCAGCAGCCTGGGACTAGCGGGAATAAACACCGGGGAGCTGTTTTTT
CDR3aa: CASSLGLAGINTGELFF

d_gene: -
j_gene: TRBJ1-5
v_gene: TRBV28
abundance: -
CDR3nt: TGTGCCAGCACCGTGGGGACTCAGCCCCAGCATTTT
CDR3aa: CASTVGTQPQHF

d_gene: -
j_gene: TRBJ2-1
v_gene: TRBV6-5
abundance: -
CDR3nt: TGTGCCAGCAGTTACTCAGGCCGGCGCAATGAGCAGTTCTTC
CDR3aa: CASSYSGRRNEQFF

d_gene: -
j_gene: TRBJ2-5
v_gene: TRBV28
abundance: -
CDR3nt: TGTGCCAGCAGTTTACCGTCTCAAGAGACCCAGTACTTC
CDR3aa: CASSLPSQETQYF

d_gene: TRBD1
j_gene: TRBJ2-1
v_gene: TRBV29-1
abundance: -
CDR3nt: TGCAGCGCCCGAGACAGGGTTCTGGGTGAGCAGTTCTTC
CDR3aa: CSARDRVLGEQFF

d_gene: -
j_gene: TRBJ2-7
v_gene: TRBV7-9
abundance: once
CDR3nt: TGTGCCAGCAGCCGAACCGGGACTGGCTCCTACGAGCAGTACTTC
CDR3aa: CASSRTGTGSYEQYF

d_gene: TRBD2
j_gene: TRBJ2-1
v_gene: TRBV18
abundance: -
CDR3nt: TGTGCCAGCTCACTCACGGGAGGGGCGGGGAATGAGCAGTTCTTC
CDR3aa: CASSLTGGAGNEQFF